This TCR beta chain was documented in a study of spatial heterogeneity in lung cancer. Turning to the study itself: For the average unique TCR and UMI combination, more than 8.5 occurrences appeared in raw reads.

Trimming stripped 2 bases from V and 5 bases from J, with 15 bases between. This CDR3 is built from 14 residues. CDR1 and CDR2 from the germline V gene are DFQATT and SNEGSKA (reference sequence). Documented time point: sample taken at primary tumor resection. No cells were sorted before sequencing. The whole RNA sequenced was extracted from tumor, nontumor lung or frozen PBMC. The donor population consisted of some 72 patients with untreated, early-stage non-small cell lung cancer. This clonotype was recorded at least ten times. Each TCR cDNA molecule bore a unique molecular identifier. One entry per CDR3 protein, called by TCRdb with MiXCR from the 5' RACE reads. This table holds about 11,000 distinct CDR3 sequences, about a sixth found once.

Here the sequenced sample was PBMCs, taken at surgery. The clonotype originates from a male donor with early-stage non-small cell lung cancer. This chain connects TRBV20-1 to TRBJ1-1, with D unresolved. The CDR3 sequence: CSARTSQHGTEAFF. CDR3 DNA: TGCAGTGCTAGAACCTCCCAGCACGGAACTGAAGCTTTCTTT.